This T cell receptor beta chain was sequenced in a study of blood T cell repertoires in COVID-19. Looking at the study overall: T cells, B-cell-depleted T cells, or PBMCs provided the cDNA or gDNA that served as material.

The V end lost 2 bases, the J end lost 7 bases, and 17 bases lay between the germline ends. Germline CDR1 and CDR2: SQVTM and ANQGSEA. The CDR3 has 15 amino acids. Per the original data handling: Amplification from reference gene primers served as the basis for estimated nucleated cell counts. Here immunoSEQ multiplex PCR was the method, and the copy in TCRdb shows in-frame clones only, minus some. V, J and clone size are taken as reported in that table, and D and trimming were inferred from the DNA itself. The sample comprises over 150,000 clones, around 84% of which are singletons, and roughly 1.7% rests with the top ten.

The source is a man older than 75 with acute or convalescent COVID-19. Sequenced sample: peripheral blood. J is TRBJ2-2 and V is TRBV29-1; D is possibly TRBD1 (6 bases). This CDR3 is CSVEIARGYGGELFF. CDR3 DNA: TGCAGCGTTGAAATAGCCAGGGGTTACGGCGGGGAGCTGTTTTTT.